Below are 28 T cell receptor beta chains sequenced from a single sample in a study of shared clonotypes between healthy human individuals. The assay was immunoSEQ multiplex PCR, and TCRdb's table has in-frame clones only and misses some. The top ten clones hold around 1.6% of a sample with about 700,000 clones, 74% of them seen once. The sequenced sample was memory CD4+ T cells sorted from blood. Subset given: CD45RA-negative fraction. These receptors were taken from a woman aged 30 to 39 in good health.

This chain connects TRBV11-2 to TRBJ2-1; D unclear. Looked up from germline, CDR1 is SGHAT and CDR2 is FQNNGV. With 7 bases removed from V and 4 bases from J, the gap between germline ends came to 14 bases. The CDR3 is 14 residues long. This CDR3 reads CASKRRERYNEQFF. In DNA form, the CDR3 reads TGTGCCAGCAAGAGACGCGAGAGGTACAATGAGCAGTTCTTC.

V gene TRBV6-1 combines with J gene TRBJ2-3; 10 bases agree with TRBD2. Germline values: CDR1 MNHNS, CDR2 SASEGT. V shed 3 bases, J shed 1 base, and the junction held 10 bases outside the gene matches. The CDR3 loop spans 18 amino acids. CDR3 sequence (DNA): TGTGCCAGCAGTGATATGGTAGCGGGAGGTCTCCGCACAGATACGCAGTATTTT. Translation gives CASSDMVAGGLRTDTQYF.

This clone appeared a few times. The rearrangement uses TRBV29-1 and TRBJ2-1, with TRBD2 matching 9 bases. The germline V gene has CDR1 SQVTM and CDR2 ANQGSEA. This CDR3 has 12 residues. Trimming at V came to 0 bases and at J to 15 bases, leaving 6 bases not matched to a gene. CDR3 amino acids: CSVEEGSGSRFF. CDR3 in DNA: TGCAGCGTTGAAGAAGGTAGCGGGAGCCGGTTCTTC.

The chain combines TRBV25-1 with TRBJ1-1, with a possible D match to TRBD1 (5 bases). V was cut by 1 base and J by 10 bases, with 10 bases left in between. CDR3 length: 12 residues. Germline V gives CDR1 MGHDK, CDR2 SYGVNS. The CDR3 bases are TGTGCCAGCAGTGAATTGTGGGGGGTAGCTTTCTTT. Translating gives CASSELWGVAFF.

The chain is built from TRBV28 and TRBJ1-2; D is uncertain. The V end was cut by 6 bases, the J end by 0 bases, with 8 bases between. CDR1 is MDHEN and CDR2 is SYDVKM in the germline V gene. The CDR3 consists of 13 residues. CDR3 in amino acids: CASSSDANYGYTF. The CDR3 DNA reads as TGTGCCAGCAGCTCAGATGCTAACTATGGCTACACCTTC.

This clone was seen many times. This rearrangement joins TRBV25-1 to TRBJ2-5; D call uncertain. The CDR3 contains 14 residues. Germline V gene lookup returns CDR1 MGHDK and CDR2 SYGVNS. Trimming left V 4 bases short and J 0 bases short, with 9 bases between. The CDR3 loop reads CASSGRVYQETQYF. The CDR3 DNA is TGTGCCAGCAGTGGGAGAGTGTACCAAGAGACCCAGTACTTC. The variable domain in full, completed from reference TRBV25-1 and TRBJ2-5, reads EADIYQTPRYLVIGTGKKITLECSQTMGHDKMYWYQQDPGMELHLIHYSYGVNSTEKGDLSSESTVSRIRTEHFPLTLESARPSHTSQYLCASSGRVYQETQYFGPGTRLLVL.

CDR3: CASSPSVVRTTEQYF. The CDR3, as DNA: TGTGCCAGCTCACCCTCCGTCGTGAGAACTACGGAGCAGTACTTC. The genes are TRBV18 and TRBJ2-7; D gene ambiguous. CDR1 KGHSH and CDR2 LQKENI come from the germline V gene. This CDR3 is 15 amino acids long. V dropped 3 bases and J dropped 7 bases, with 19 bases sitting between them.

This clone was observed a few times. The chain combines TRBV19 with TRBJ2-5; D is unresolved. V lost 7 bases, J lost 1 base, and 16 bases lay in between. The CDR3 totals 15 residues. Germline-derived CDR1 and CDR2 are LNHDA and SQIVND (reference sequence). CDR3 coding DNA: TGTGCCAGTAACATACCGGGCGGCGGCCAAGAGACCCAGTACTTC. Translating gives CASNIPGGGQETQYF.

Points on this clone: At the DNA level, this CDR3 is encoded by other sequences in the same sample as well. The chain combines TRBV19 with TRBJ2-3; no clear D gene. The CDR3 is 11 amino acids. Looked up from germline, CDR1 is LNHDA and CDR2 is SQIVND (reference sequence). V dropped 4 bases and J dropped 3 bases, with 2 bases sitting between them. The CDR3, as DNA: TGTGCCAGTAGTAGGACAGATACGCAGTATTTT. Its protein product is CASSRTDTQYF.

This rearrangement joins TRBV7-9 to TRBJ2-2; 7 bases line up with TRBD2. The CDR3 spans 17 residues. Germline CDR1 is SEHNR and CDR2 is FQNEAQ (reference sequence). J gave up 4 bases and V 0 bases, and 8 bases lay outside the gene matches. Here the CDR3 reads CASSLAALAGSTGELFF. DNA of the CDR3: TGTGCCAGCAGCTTAGCAGCGTTAGCGGGTAGCACCGGGGAGCTGTTTTTT.

Comment on this clone: This CDR3 is also generated by other DNA sequences in the sample. This rearrangement joins TRBV5-1 to TRBJ2-1; D possibly corresponds to TRBD2 (6 bases). The V and J ends lost 4 bases and 0 bases respectively, with 11 bases between them. CDR3 length: 15 residues. CDR1 and CDR2 (germline): SGHRS, YFSETQ. The DNA for the CDR3 is TGCGCCAGCAGCCGGGACTCCAGCTCCTACAATGAGCAGTTCTTC. It translates to CASSRDSSSYNEQFF.

The gene calls are TRBV28 and TRBJ2-5; 11 nucleotides agree with TRBD2. With the DNA end fitting TRBJ2-7 better, the J assignment may be wrong. Germline values: CDR1 MDHEN, CDR2 SYDVKM. The CDR3 covers 16 residues. CDR3 DNA: TGTGCCAGCAGAACTGGGGTAGCGGGAGGGACCTACGAGCAGTACTTC. Translated: CASRTGVAGGTYEQYF.

The chain has TRBV6-1 and TRBJ2-5, with TRBD2 as a possible D gene (6 bases). The CDR3 is 13 amino acids. Germline CDR1 MNHNS, CDR2 SASEGT. The germline V and J ends were trimmed by 4 bases and 5 bases, with 11 bases remaining between them. CDR3 sequence reads: CASSGAGPETQYF. CDR3 nucleotides: TGTGCCAGCAGTGGGGCGGGGCCGGAGACCCAGTACTTC.

This clone has ten or more counts. J is TRBJ2-7 and V is TRBV6-5; 11 positions agree with TRBD1. V lost 7 bases and J lost 4; bases outside the gene matches: 6. The CDR3 runs to 14 residues. Per germline, CDR1 MNHEY and CDR2 SVGAGI. CDR3 bases: TGTGCCAGCAACCCGGACAGGGGGCGTTACGAGCAGTACTTC. Translation: CASNPDRGRYEQYF.

The chain combines TRBV7-8 with TRBJ2-3; perhaps TRBD2 as D (5 bases). Germline lookup yields CDR1 SGHVS and CDR2 FQNEAQ. CDR3 size: 14 residues. The V end was cut by 6 bases, the J end by 0 bases, with 10 bases between. The CDR3 coding sequence is TGTGCCAGCAGTGTGGGCGGGAGCACAGATACGCAGTATTTT. Translating gives CASSVGGSTDTQYF.

A note on this clone: Distinct nucleotide sequences in the sample also encode this CDR3. The chain links TRBV11-3 to TRBJ2-5, with 11 nucleotides matching TRBD2. Losses at the gene ends were 4 bases for V and 1 base for J; bases not matched to a gene: 2. The length of the CDR3 is 15 residues. In germline, CDR1 is SGHNT, CDR2 YENEEA. The CDR3 region is CASSSGTSGQETQYF. Here the CDR3 DNA reads TGTGCCAGCAGCTCAGGGACTAGCGGCCAAGAGACCCAGTACTTC.

The chain is built from TRBV7-9 and TRBJ2-3; D gene uncertain. Germline assignment: CDR1 SEHNR and CDR2 FQNEAQ (reference sequence). The CDR3 spans 15 residues. V was shortened by 3 bases and J by 0 bases, with 10 bases between the two germline ends. The CDR3 DNA sequence: TGTGCCAGCAGCTTTCGTGCCGGTAGCACAGATACGCAGTATTTT. Translation: CASSFRAGSTDTQYF.

The genes are TRBV19 and TRBJ2-4; the D gene is possibly TRBD2 (5 bases). V was trimmed by 8 bases and J by 7 bases, leaving 21 bases between them. The CDR3 loop spans 15 amino acids. Germline V gene data show CDR1 as LNHDA and CDR2 as SQIVND (reference sequence). CDR3 residues: CASQVDTLRGNIQYF. The CDR3, as DNA: TGTGCCAGTCAAGTTGATACTCTTCGAGGGAACATTCAGTACTTC.

The table lists this clone with many counts. The chain combines TRBV19 with TRBJ2-1; 10 nucleotides line up with TRBD1. CDR1 is LNHDA and CDR2 is SQIVND in the germline V gene (reference sequence). J gave up 8 bases and V 5 bases, and 6 bases lay outside the gene matches. The CDR3 length is 14 residues. DNA of the CDR3: TGTGCCAGTAGTTCCCGGGACAGGGGCGATGAGCAGTTCTTC. This encodes CASSSRDRGDEQFF.

The chain is built from TRBV10-3 and TRBJ1-2; D possibly corresponds to TRBD1 (6 bases). This CDR3 region has 13 residues. V lost 3 bases to trimming and J lost 4 bases, with 9 bases between them. Germline CDR1 reads ENHRY; CDR2 reads SYGVKD. The CDR3 sequence is CAISENRVYGYTF. CDR3 DNA sequence: TGTGCCATCAGTGAAAACAGGGTCTATGGCTACACCTTC.

This clone showed up just a few times. The V and J genes are TRBV29-1 and TRBJ2-1; TRBD2 agrees at 9 bases. The V segment lost 1 base and the J segment 6 bases; nucleotides outside the gene matches: 1. Germline loops: CDR1 SQVTM, CDR2 ANQGSEA. The CDR3 extends over 13 amino acids. CDR3 nucleotides: TGCAGCGTTGAAGGCGGGAGGGCCAATGAGCAGTTCTTC. Protein sequence: CSVEGGRANEQFF.

This clone was picked up one time. The rearrangement links TRBV9 to TRBJ2-5; no firm D call. V gave up 2 bases and J gave up 7 bases, with 9 bases separating them. The germline gives CDR1 SGDLS, CDR2 YYNGEE. The CDR3 runs 12 residues. Here the CDR3 reads CASSVYDGTQYF. CDR3 DNA: TGTGCCAGCAGCGTTTATGACGGGACCCAGTACTTC.

The chain employs TRBV29-1 and TRBJ1-2; D remains unclear. V was cut by 0 bases and J by 4 bases, with 9 bases left in between. The CDR3 is 13 amino acids. CDR1 and CDR2 from the germline V gene are SQVTM and ANQGSEA. The CDR3 coding sequence is TGCAGCGTTGAAGAGGGAGGCCTCTATGGCTACACCTTC. Its translation is CSVEEGGLYGYTF.

The chain recombines TRBV27 with TRBJ1-1; unclear D gene. The ends were cut back, 5 bases at V and 2 bases at J, with 12 bases in the middle. The CDR3 has 14 amino acids. Germline CDR1 and CDR2: MNHEY and SMNVEV (reference sequence). The CDR3 DNA reads TGTGCCAGCAGTCCCCGGGGAGTCAACACTGAAGCTTTCTTT. Protein: CASSPRGVNTEAFF.

The genes are TRBV28 and TRBJ1-3; 7 bases agree with TRBD1. The CDR3 runs 15 residues. The junction had 4 bases not matched to a gene; V was cut back by 5 bases and J by 0 bases. Looked up from germline, CDR1 is MDHEN and CDR2 is SYDVKM. This CDR3 is CASSAQGSSGNTIYF. The CDR3 region has the DNA TGTGCCAGCAGTGCACAGGGGAGCTCTGGAAACACCATATATTTT.

V and J are TRBV4-1 and TRBJ1-3; D is possibly TRBD1 (5 bases). Trimming removed 7 bases at V and 0 bases at J, with 16 bases between. Germline CDR1 is MGHRA and CDR2 is YSYEKL. The CDR3 totals 16 residues. The CDR3 bases are TGCGCCAGCACGCCTCTGATGGGGACCTCTGGAAACACCATATATTTT. Its translation: CASTPLMGTSGNTIYF.

The chain recombines TRBV27 with TRBJ2-2; D may be TRBD1 or TRBD2 (5 bases each). The CDR3 length is 16 residues. Germline CDR1 is MNHEY and CDR2 is SMNVEV (reference sequence). Trimming pared 8 bases from V and 2 bases from J, leaving 18 bases between. CDR3 loop: CASFPQGRGNTGELFF. The CDR3 DNA reads as TGTGCCAGCTTCCCTCAGGGACGGGGAAACACCGGGGAGCTGTTTTTT.

This chain links TRBV12-1 with TRBJ2-7; the listed D gene, TRBD1, was not tested against the DNA. TRBV12-1 corresponds to a pseudogene. This CDR3 is 13 amino acids long. Here the CDR3 reads CASSLTASYEQYF. The CDR3 nucleotides read TGTGCCAGCAGCTTAACAGCCTCCTACGAGCAGTACTTC.